Detailed here is one T cell receptor beta chain. This entry belongs to a study of blood T cell repertoires in COVID-19. The wider study: From the United States, Italy and Spain came samples of acute and convalescent COVID-19. From T cells, B-cell-depleted T cells, or PBMCs came the material, which was cDNA or gDNA.

Original data processing: By means of reference gene primer amplification, nucleated cell counts were estimated. Libraries were prepared by immunoSEQ multiplex PCR; TCRdb keeps only in-frame clonotypes and omits some of them. Clone size and the V and J calls come from that table; the DNA yielded D and trimming. The repertoire holds 130,000 or so clones, with roughly four fifths as singletons. Germline V gene sequence: CDR1 KGHDR, CDR2 SFDVKD. V lost 5 bases and J lost 6, with 19 bases in between. The CDR3 consists of 17 residues. This TCR was recovered from a human donor in a cohort sampled during active COVID-19. The rearrangement uses TRBV24-1 and TRBJ1-6; D is perhaps TRBD1 (5 bases). Material: peripheral blood. CDR3 coding DNA: TGTGCCACCAGTGGGGGACTTGTCCCCTTAGGTAATTCACCCCTCCACTTT. Its translation is CATSGGLVPLGNSPLHF.